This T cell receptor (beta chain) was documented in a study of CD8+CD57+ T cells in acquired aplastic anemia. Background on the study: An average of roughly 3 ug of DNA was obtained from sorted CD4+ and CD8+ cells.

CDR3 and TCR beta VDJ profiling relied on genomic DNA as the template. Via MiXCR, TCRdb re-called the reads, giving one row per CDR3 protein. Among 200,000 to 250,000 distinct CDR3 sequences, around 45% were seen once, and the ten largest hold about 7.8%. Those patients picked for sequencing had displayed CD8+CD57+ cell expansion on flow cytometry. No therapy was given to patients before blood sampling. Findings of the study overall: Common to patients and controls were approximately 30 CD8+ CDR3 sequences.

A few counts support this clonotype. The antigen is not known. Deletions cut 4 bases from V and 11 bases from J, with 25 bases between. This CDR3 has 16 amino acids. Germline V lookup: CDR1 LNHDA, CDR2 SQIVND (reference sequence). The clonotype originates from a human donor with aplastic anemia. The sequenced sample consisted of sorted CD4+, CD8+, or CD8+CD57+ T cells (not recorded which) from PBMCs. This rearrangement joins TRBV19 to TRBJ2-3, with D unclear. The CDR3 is CASSNSRATYSNEQYF. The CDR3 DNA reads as TGTGCCAGTAGTAATTCTCGGGCGACCTACTCGAATGAGCAGTATTTT.